This TCR beta chain was identified in a study of shared clonotypes between healthy human individuals. CD45RO-negative cells were positively selected for CCR7, leaving out terminally differentiated effector memory CD45RA+ cells. Repertoires were generated with immunoSEQ multiplex PCR, while TCRdb's copy carries only in-frame clones and drops some. Of over 2,000,000 clones listed, 90% to 95% are singletons. Trimming pared 1 base from V and 3 bases from J, leaving 9 bases between. CDR3 size: 14 residues. Germline-derived CDR1 and CDR2 are SGHTA and FQGNSA. This TCR derives from a man aged 18 to 35 in good health. Some clones in this sample may be carry-over from other donors' samples. The chain employs TRBV7-2 and TRBJ1-2; D remains ambiguous. Sequencing used naive CD8+ T cells from PBMCs. CDR3 coding DNA: TGTGCCAGCAGCTTAGTCACGGCGGACTATGGCTACACCTTC. Encoded protein: CASSLVTADYGYTF.